This TCR beta chain was recorded in a study of blood T cells in healthy people across ages. The CDR3 contains 15 residues. V lost 5 bases and J lost 0, with 16 bases in between. Germline V CDR1 and CDR2: DFQATT, SNEGSKA (reference sequence). Only one count was recorded for this clonotype. This could be a read error, since a much larger clone is one nucleotide away. For the second PCR, which ran for about 7 to 12 cycles, a sample-barcoded 5' primer and a J-beta primer mix were used. Using its own MiXCR run on the 5' RACE reads, TCRdb lists one record per CDR3 protein. The table shows just under 900,000 distinct CDR3 sequences, with more than 25% occurring only once.

The sample consisted of blood. The V gene is TRBV20-1, the J gene TRBJ2-5; D gene ambiguous. The receptor was isolated from a woman of 80 years or more in good health. CDR3 coding DNA: TGCAGTGCTCCCAGGCGATTGACACACCAAGAGACCCAGTACTTC. Translating it yields CSAPRRLTHQETQYF.